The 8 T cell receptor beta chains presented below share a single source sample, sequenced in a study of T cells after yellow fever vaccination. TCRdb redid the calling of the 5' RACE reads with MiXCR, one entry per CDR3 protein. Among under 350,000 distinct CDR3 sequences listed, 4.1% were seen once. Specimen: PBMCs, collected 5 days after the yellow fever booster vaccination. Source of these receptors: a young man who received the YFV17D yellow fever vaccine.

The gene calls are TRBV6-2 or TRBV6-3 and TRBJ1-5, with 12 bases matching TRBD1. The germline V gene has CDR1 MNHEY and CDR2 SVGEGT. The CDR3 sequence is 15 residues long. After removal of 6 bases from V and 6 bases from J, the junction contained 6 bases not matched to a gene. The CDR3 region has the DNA TGTGCCAGCAGGGGGGACAGGGGGCCTCGTCAGCCCCAGCATTTT. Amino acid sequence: CASRGDRGPRQPQHF.

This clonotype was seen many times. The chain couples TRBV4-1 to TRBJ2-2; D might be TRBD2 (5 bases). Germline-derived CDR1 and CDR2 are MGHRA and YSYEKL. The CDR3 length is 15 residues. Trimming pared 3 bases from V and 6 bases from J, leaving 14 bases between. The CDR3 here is CASSQSLGSPGELFF. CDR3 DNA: TGCGCCAGCAGCCAGTCGCTGGGGAGCCCCGGGGAGCTGTTTTTT.

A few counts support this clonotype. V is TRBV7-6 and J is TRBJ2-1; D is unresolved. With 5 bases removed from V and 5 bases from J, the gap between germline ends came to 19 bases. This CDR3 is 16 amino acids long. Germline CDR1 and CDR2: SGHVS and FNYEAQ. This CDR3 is CASSPKYGSPHNEQFF. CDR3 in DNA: TGTGCCAGCAGCCCCAAGTACGGTTCCCCCCACAATGAGCAGTTCTTC.

The CDR3 sequence: CASSRARGRDYGYTF. The CDR3 region has the DNA TGTGCCAGCAGCCGGGCCCGGGGGAGGGACTATGGCTACACCTTC. The rearrangement uses TRBV7-2 and TRBJ1-2; maybe TRBD1 (5 bases). Germline V gives CDR1 SGHTA, CDR2 FQGNSA. There are 15 residues in the CDR3. Trimming stripped 5 bases from V and 3 bases from J, with 16 bases between. Complete variable domain (other parts from reference TRBV7-2 and TRBJ1-2): GAGVSQSPSNKVTEKGKDVELRCDPISGHTALYWYRQSLGQGLEFLIYFQGNSAPDKSGLPSDRFSAERTGGSVSTLTIQRTQQEDSAVYLCASSRARGRDYGYTFGSGTRLTVV.

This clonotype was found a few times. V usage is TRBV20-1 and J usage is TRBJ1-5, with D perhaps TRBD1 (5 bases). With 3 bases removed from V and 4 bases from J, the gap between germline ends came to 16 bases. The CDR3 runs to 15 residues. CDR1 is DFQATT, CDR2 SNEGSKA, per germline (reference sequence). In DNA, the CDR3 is TGCAGTGCTAGTGGGTCCCGGCAGGGAAATCAGCCCCAGCATTTT. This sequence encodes CSASGSRQGNQPQHF.

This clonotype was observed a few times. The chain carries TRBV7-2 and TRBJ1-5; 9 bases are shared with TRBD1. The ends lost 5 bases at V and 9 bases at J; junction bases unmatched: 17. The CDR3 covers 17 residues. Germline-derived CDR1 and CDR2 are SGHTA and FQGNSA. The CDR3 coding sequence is TGTGCCAGCAGCCGACAAGGAGGACAGGGGTCCCAAGGGCCCCAGCATTTT. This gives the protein CASSRQGGQGSQGPQHF.

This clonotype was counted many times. CDR3: CASSSVGRTRGYTF. The CDR3 DNA reads as TGTGCCAGCAGCTCCGTGGGAAGGACGAGGGGCTACACCTTC. The V gene is TRBV6-2 or TRBV6-3, the J gene TRBJ1-2, with D hard to call. V was trimmed by 6 bases and J by 8 bases, leaving 19 bases between them. Germline V gene lookup returns CDR1 MNHEY and CDR2 SVGEGT. This CDR3 spans 14 amino acids.

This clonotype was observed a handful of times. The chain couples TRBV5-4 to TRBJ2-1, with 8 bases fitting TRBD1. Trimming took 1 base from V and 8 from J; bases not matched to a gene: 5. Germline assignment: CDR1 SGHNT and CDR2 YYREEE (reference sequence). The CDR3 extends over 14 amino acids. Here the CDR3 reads CASSLKQGEDEQFF. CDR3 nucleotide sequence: TGTGCCAGCAGCTTGAAACAGGGGGAGGATGAGCAGTTCTTC.